This entry lists 12 T cell receptor beta chains sequenced from one sample in a study of T cells after yellow fever vaccination. Using its own MiXCR run on the 5' RACE reads, TCRdb lists one record per CDR3 protein. Of 610,000 or so distinct CDR3 sequences listed, around an eighth are singletons. Source: PBMCs, taken on the day of the yellow fever booster vaccination. Every receptor here comes from a man under 40 who received the YFV17D yellow fever vaccine.

This clonotype was counted only a few times. J is TRBJ2-5 and V is TRBV9; D gene ambiguous. The CDR3 is made up of 12 amino acids. Per germline, CDR1 SGDLS and CDR2 YYNGEE. Trimming took off 1 base at V and 11 bases at J, with 12 bases between the two ends. The CDR3: CASSVIDGQQYF. The DNA for the CDR3 is TGTGCCAGCAGCGTAATCGACGGCCAGCAGTACTTC.

This clonotype was recorded at least ten times. The germline gene is not matched at one end of the junction; a read error may be the cause. This sequence joins TRBV16 and TRBJ1-2; D is undetermined. The CDR3 has 14 amino acids. Germline CDR1 KGHSY, CDR2 FQNENV. As DNA, the CDR3 is TGTGCCAGCAGCCAATTACAACCCGAGGCGATTGGGCCTTTC. It encodes CASSQLQPEAIGPF.

The chain links TRBV4-3 to TRBJ2-2; possible D gene TRBD2, 6 bases. Trimming took off 8 bases at V and 2 bases at J, with 12 bases between the two ends. CDR3 size: 14 residues. Germline loops: CDR1 LGHNA, CDR2 YSLEER. The CDR3 loop reads CASGREHNTGELFF. The CDR3 DNA reads as TGCGCCAGCGGGCGGGAACACAACACCGGGGAGCTGTTTTTT.

This clonotype was detected only a few times. The CDR3 protein is CASSRMGLEVGANVLTF. DNA for the CDR3: TGTGCCAGCAGCCGCATGGGACTAGAGGTCGGGGCCAACGTCCTGACTTTC. V and J are TRBV11-2 and TRBJ2-6; 8 bases fit TRBD2. V dropped 5 bases and J dropped 4; count of bases not matched to a gene: 10. Germline V gene lookup returns CDR1 SGHAT and CDR2 FQNNGV. This CDR3 is built from 17 residues.

This clonotype was seen a handful of times. The chain combines TRBV5-1 with TRBJ2-7; D call uncertain. The germline gives CDR1 SGHRS, CDR2 YFSETQ. The CDR3 runs to 15 residues. Trimming removed 0 bases from V and 2 bases from J, with 12 bases in between. The CDR3 DNA sequence: TGCGCCAGCAGCTTGGAGTCTCTCGGAGCCTACGAGCAGTACTTC. Amino acids: CASSLESLGAYEQYF.

This clonotype came up a few times. This sequence joins TRBV7-2 and TRBJ2-7; no definite D call. From germline, CDR1 is SGHTA and CDR2 FQGNSA. V lost 5 bases and J 0 bases, leaving 11 bases between the germline ends. The CDR3 loop spans 14 amino acids. For the CDR3, the DNA is TGTGCCAGCAGCCCTCTCGTACCCTCCTACGAGCAGTACTTC. The encoded protein is CASSPLVPSYEQYF.

The gene calls are TRBV19 and TRBJ2-5; D might be TRBD2 (6 bases). CDR1 is LNHDA, CDR2 SQIVND, per germline (reference sequence). Deletions cut 1 base from V and 4 bases from J, with 22 bases between. The CDR3 covers 18 residues. The CDR3 reads CASSIGGWDWRGAETQYF. CDR3 DNA: TGTGCCAGTAGTATAGGAGGGTGGGACTGGAGGGGCGCAGAGACCCAGTACTTC.

The sample holds a few counts of this clonotype. The CDR3 loop is CASSYGGGPNEKLFF. CDR3 sequence (DNA): TGTGCCAGCAGTTACGGGGGGGGCCCTAATGAAAAACTGTTTTTT. The chain uses TRBV6-5 and TRBJ1-4, with D maybe TRBD1 (6 bases). The germline CDR1 and CDR2 sequences are MNHEY and SVGAGI. CDR3 size: 15 residues. V shed 2 bases and J shed 3 bases, with 10 bases lying between them.

This clonotype has more than one count but fewer than ten. The chain has TRBV5-1 and TRBJ2-1; D perhaps matches TRBD2 (5 bases). Trimming stripped 4 bases from V and 5 bases from J, with 16 bases between. The CDR3 loop spans 15 amino acids. Germline CDR1 and CDR2: SGHRS and YFSETQ. The CDR3 sequence is CASSTTTNGNNEQFF. CDR3 sequence (DNA): TGCGCCAGCAGCACCACCACGAACGGGAACAATGAGCAGTTCTTC. Variable domain in full (rest from reference TRBV5-1 and TRBJ2-1): KAGVTQTPRYLIKTRGQQVTLSCSPISGHRSVSWYQQTPGQGLQFLFEYFSETQRNKGNFPGRFSGRQFSNSRSEMNVSTLELGDSALYLCASSTTTNGNNEQFFGPGTRLTVL.

This clonotype was seen ten or more times. The J gene is TRBJ1-5, the V gene TRBV19, with D possibly TRBD1 on 6 matching bases. V dropped 6 bases and J dropped 8 bases, with 20 bases sitting between them. From germline, CDR1 is LNHDA and CDR2 SQIVND (reference sequence). CDR3 length equals 15 residues. CDR3 in amino acids: CASRFQGRLGEPQHF. CDR3 DNA: TGTGCCAGTAGGTTCCAGGGGCGACTCGGGGAGCCCCAGCATTTT.

This clonotype occurred a few times. The CDR3 coding sequence is TGTGCCAGCAGCTTAGCCGGGGGCGTTGAGGTGGGATACGAGCAGTACTTC. This gives the protein CASSLAGGVEVGYEQYF. This chain links TRBV7-2 with TRBJ2-7, with D perhaps matching TRBD1 or TRBD2 (6 bases each). Trimming took 0 bases from V and 4 from J, leaving 19 bases between them. CDR1 is SGHTA, CDR2 FQGNSA, per germline. The CDR3 consists of 17 residues. The whole variable domain, remainder taken from reference TRBV7-2 and TRBJ2-7, is GAGVSQSPSNKVTEKGKDVELRCDPISGHTALYWYRQSLGQGLEFLIYFQGNSAPDKSGLPSDRFSAERTGGSVSTLTIQRTQQEDSAVYLCASSLAGGVEVGYEQYFGPGTRLTVT.

This chain joins TRBV18 and TRBJ2-1, with 9 positions matching TRBD2. The CDR3 runs to 15 residues. Germline V gives CDR1 KGHSH, CDR2 LQKENI. With 3 bases clipped from V and 7 bases from J, the junction kept 7 bases outside the gene matches. The CDR3 nucleotides are TGTGCCAGCTCACCTTCTAGCGGGATGAATAATGAGCAGTTCTTC. Amino acids: CASSPSSGMNNEQFF.